A selection of T cell receptor beta chains follows, all from one sample in a study of T cell responses to AZD1222 COVID-19 vaccine. Only in-frame clones appear in the TCRdb table, and some are missing; sequencing was by immunoSEQ multiplex PCR. The repertoire holds about 130,000 clones, with approximately 90% as singletons. Sequenced here: peripheral blood, sampled on day 0 of AZD1222 vaccination. These receptors were obtained from an adult in good health. Each CDR3 is given with its conserved first and last residue. The D gene is left open where the match is weak. Expanded clones get a size class; other rows say once, few or many, or leave the size out.

TRBV7-8,few,TRBJ1-6,TRBD1,CASSGPRTGGSPLHF,TGTGCCAGCAGCGGTCCCAGGACAGGAGGTTCACCCCTCCACTTT
TRBV7-8,.,TRBJ1-2,.,CASTHRTGIGYTF,TGTGCCAGCACGCACCGGACGGGGATTGGCTACACCTTC
TRBV6-5,.,TRBJ2-7,TRBD1,CASGTGHYEQYF,TGTGCCAGCGGGACAGGTCACTACGAGCAGTACTTC
TRBV3-1/TRBV3-2,.,TRBJ2-2,.,CASSQGGNTGELFF,TGTGCCAGCAGCCAGGGTGGGAACACCGGGGAGCTGTTTTTT
TRBV19,.,TRBJ1-2,.,CASSTLLGQPPNYGYTF,TGTGCCAGTAGTACTCTCCTCGGACAGCCCCCTAACTATGGCTACACCTTC
TRBV7-3,.,TRBJ2-3,.,CASSLGGPKDTQYF,TGTGCCAGCAGCCTGGGGGGGCCCAAAGATACGCAGTATTTT
TRBV7-2,few,TRBJ1-2,TRBD1,CASSLGTGASGYTF,TGTGCCAGCAGCTTAGGGACAGGGGCCAGTGGCTACACCTTC
TRBV18,.,TRBJ2-2,.,CASSPPGRGTGELFF,TGTGCCAGCTCACCACCGGGACGGGGGACCGGGGAGCTGTTTTTT
TRBV28,.,TRBJ1-1,.,CASSLHTTYEAFF,TGTGCCAGCAGTTTACATACCACGTATGAAGCTTTCTTT
TRBV30,.,TRBJ1-6,.,CAWSEGRLVLHF,TGTGCCTGGAGTGAAGGGCGTTTGGTCCTCCACTTT
TRBV4-1,.,TRBJ1-5,.,CASSQDQRPGGNQPQHF,TGCGCCAGCAGCCAAGATCAGCGACCGGGGGGCAATCAGCCCCAGCATTTT
TRBV7-9,.,TRBJ2-7,.,CASSYELRAYEQYF,TGTGCCAGCAGCTATGAGCTCCGTGCCTACGAGCAGTACTTC
TRBV6-2/TRBV6-3,few,TRBJ1-5,.,CASSYVGTVNQPQHF,TGTGCCAGCAGTTACGTCGGGACGGTGAATCAGCCCCAGCATTTT
TRBV12-3/TRBV12-4,.,TRBJ2-2,.,CASSSLGTGELFF,TGTGCCAGCAGTTCCCTGGGCACCGGGGAGCTGTTTTTT
TRBV30,.,TRBJ2-1,TRBD1,CAWRGETGKGYNEQFF,TGTGCCTGGAGGGGCGAGACAGGGAAGGGTTACAATGAGCAGTTCTTC
TRBV2,.,TRBJ1-6,.,CASRDGNSPLHF,TGTGCCAGCAGGGACGGTAATTCACCCCTCCACTTT
TRBV5-1,few,TRBJ2-2,.,CASSLTVGQRDTGELFF,TGCGCCAGCAGCTTAACAGTTGGACAGCGAGACACCGGGGAGCTGTTTTTT
TRBV7-9,few,TRBJ1-5,.,CASSFSNQPQHF,TGTGCCAGCAGCTTTAGCAATCAGCCCCAGCATTTT
TRBV7-9,.,TRBJ1-1,.,CASLVGYMNTEAFF,TGTGCCAGCTTAGTAGGCTACATGAACACTGAAGCTTTCTTT
TRBV9,.,TRBJ2-7,.,CASSVGLDSTYEQYF,TGTGCCAGCAGCGTCGGCCTCGACAGTACCTACGAGCAGTACTTC
TRBV11-2,.,TRBJ1-2,.,CASSLNYQSLGGYTF,TGTGCCAGCAGCTTAAATTACCAATCTTTGGGGGGCTACACCTTC
TRBV28,.,TRBJ2-5,.,CASTTQGETQYF,TGTGCCAGCACTACTCAGGGGGAGACCCAGTACTTC
TRBV6-5,.,TRBJ2-3,.,CASTHKGRSTDTQYF,TGTGCCAGCACCCACAAAGGGAGAAGCACAGATACGCAGTATTTT
TRBV9,.,TRBJ1-2,.,CASSVGGPVNYGYTF,TGTGCCAGCAGCGTAGGGGGCCCTGTTAACTATGGCTACACCTTC
TRBV5-1,.,TRBJ1-6,.,CASSLGQDNSPLHF,TGCGCCAGCAGCTTGGGACAGGATAATTCACCCCTCCACTTT
TRBV21-1,.,TRBJ1-2,.,CASSSRDRLTYGYTF,TGTGCCAGCAGCAGCCGGGACAGACTGACCTATGGCTACACCTTC
TRBV14,.,TRBJ1-6,.,CASSQDRSDLWGSPLHF,TGTGCCAGCAGCCAAGATCGTTCAGACCTATGGGGTTCACCCCTCCACTTT
TRBV2,few,TRBJ1-5,TRBD1,CATSRQGRNQPQHF,TGTGCCACCTCGAGACAGGGGCGCAATCAGCCCCAGCATTTT
TRBV28,once,TRBJ1-4,.,CASSLGGHPNEKLFF,TGTGCCAGCAGCCTAGGAGGACACCCTAATGAAAAACTGTTTTTT
TRBV3-1/TRBV3-2,once,TRBJ1-4,.,CASSRGSTNEKLFF,TGTGCCAGCAGCCGTGGGTCAACTAATGAAAAACTGTTTTTT
TRBV13,few,TRBJ2-7,.,CASSLGAGSPYEQYF,TGTGCCAGCAGCTTAGGGGCAGGAAGCCCCTACGAGCAGTACTTC
TRBV19,.,TRBJ1-5,.,CASSIERGPSNQPQHF,TGTGCCAGTAGTATAGAGAGGGGCCCTAGCAATCAGCCCCAGCATTTT
TRBV29-1,.,TRBJ2-2,.,CSVGRDRPGELFF,TGCAGCGTTGGGCGAGATCGGCCCGGGGAGCTGTTTTTT
TRBV21-1,.,TRBJ1-2,.,CASSKEGNYGYTF,TGTGCCAGCAGCAAAGAAGGTAACTATGGCTACACCTTC
TRBV4-1,.,TRBJ1-4,.,CASSQVGFGNEKLFF,TGCGCCAGCAGCCAAGTGGGTTTTGGTAATGAAAAACTGTTTTTT
TRBV28,.,TRBJ2-7,.,CASQGKPYEQYF,TGTGCCTCCCAGGGCAAACCCTACGAGCAGTACTTC
TRBV28,.,TRBJ2-3,TRBD2,CASSPGGFVTDTQYF,TGTGCCAGCAGTCCGGGGGGGTTTGTCACAGATACGCAGTATTTT
TRBV14,.,TRBJ2-7,.,CASSQVGRRYEQYF,TGTGCCAGCAGCCAGGTAGGAAGGCGTTACGAGCAGTACTTC
TRBV28,.,TRBJ1-5,.,CASSLTRRGSQPQHF,TGTGCCAGCAGTCTGACTCGGAGGGGAAGTCAGCCCCAGCATTTT
TRBV3-1/TRBV3-2,.,TRBJ2-1,.,CASSQDLLRGREQFF,TGTGCCAGCAGCCAAGATCTTTTGAGGGGGAGGGAGCAGTTCTTC
TRBV6-1,.,TRBJ2-1,.,CASSEKRVGGHLREQFF,TGTGCCAGCAGTGAAAAACGGGTTGGCGGACACCTTCGGGAGCAGTTCTTC
TRBV19,.,TRBJ1-1,.,CASSRVANTEAFF,TGTGCCAGTAGCCGGGTAGCCAACACTGAAGCTTTCTTT
TRBV4-1,.,TRBJ1-1,.,CASSQLGLGNNEAFF,TGCGCCAGCAGCCAGCTTGGGCTGGGGAATAATGAAGCTTTCTTT
TRBV24-1,.,TRBJ1-1,.,CATSDFGGGDTEAFF,TGTGCCACCAGTGATTTCGGGGGCGGTGACACTGAAGCTTTCTTT
TRBV9,.,TRBJ1-2,.,CASSAQEGNYGYTF,TGTGCCAGCAGCGCTCAGGAGGGTAACTATGGCTACACCTTC
TRBV29-1,.,TRBJ2-5,.,CSGGDRQRETQYF,TGCAGCGGGGGAGACAGGCAGAGAGAGACCCAGTACTTC
TRBV5-1,.,TRBJ2-5,.,CASSSRAPLAKTQYF,TGCGCCAGCAGCTCAAGGGCACCACTAGCAAAGACCCAGTACTTC
TRBV7-9,.,TRBJ1-1,.,CASSAEGNTEAFF,TGTGCCAGCAGCGCCGAAGGGAACACTGAAGCTTTCTTT
TRBV6-5,.,TRBJ2-1,.,CASRLRDNEQFF,TGTGCCAGCAGACTCCGGGACAATGAGCAGTTCTTC
TRBV7-2,.,TRBJ2-7,.,CASGLDRNSYEQYF,TGTGCCAGCGGGCTCGATCGCAACTCCTACGAGCAGTACTTC